The T cell receptor beta chain described here comes from a study of graft-versus-host responses after intestinal transplantation. Study observations and caveats: Across patients carrying graft-donor T cell macrochimerism, allografts held high graft-versus-host to host-versus-graft clonal ratios.

V trimming: 10 bases; J trimming: 4 bases; junction bases outside the gene matches: 9. The germline gives CDR1 MNHNY, CDR2 SVGAGI (reference sequence). The CDR3 covers 13 residues. This clone was found once. Its antigen is currently unknown. Sequenced by immunoSEQ multiplex PCR; TCRdb stores in-frame clones only, minus some. The table has 110,000 to 150,000 clones, around 90% seen once. The chain is built from TRBV6-6 and TRBJ2-7; 8 nucleotides match TRBD2. The sequenced sample was unstimulated CD4+ T cells sorted from spleen or lymph node cells, obtained before intestinal transplant. The receptor was derived from a human donor who received an intestinal transplant. For the CDR3, the DNA is TGTGCCACCCGGCCGGGAGGGCCTTACGAGCAGTACTTC. As protein: CATRPGGPYEQYF.